This TCR beta chain was sequenced during a study of T cell repertoires in cytomegalovirus infection. Study-level information: It can be stated that public TCR beta signatures indicated CMV infection as well as a matching HLA type.

Whole-study results and caveats: Cumulated frequencies of public TCR beta families served to identify carriers of CMV plus the relevant HLA. HLA-C-restricted, CMV-specific TCR beta clonotypes were dominant ex vivo.

This clonotype turned up a few times. Antigen: not known. TCRdb fed the reads into MiXCR, producing one record per CDR3 protein. The sample contains about 230,000 distinct CDR3 sequences, 22% of which appear only once. CDR3 length: 14 residues. The germline V gene encodes CDR1 MDHEN and CDR2 SYDVKM. Trimming removed 4 bases at V and 4 bases at J, with 13 bases between. The sequenced material came from CD8+ T cells from PBMCs. This receptor was taken from a human donor in good health (CMV status not recorded). Some clones in this sample may be carry-over from other donors' samples. The rearrangement joins TRBV28 to TRBJ1-2, with unresolved D. The CDR3 nucleotides read TGTGCCAGCAGTTCAGTGTCAGGTCCCTATGGCTACACCTTC. This encodes CASSSVSGPYGYTF.